This entry lists 22 T cell receptor beta chains sequenced from one sample in a study of blood T cell repertoires in COVID-19. Assay: immunoSEQ multiplex PCR; the TCRdb copy retains only in-frame clones and omits some. The table has about 230,000 clones, approximately 90% seen once. Sequencing was done on a sample of peripheral blood. Every receptor here comes from a man aged 50-60 years with COVID-19, enrolled during active disease.

This clone was recorded a few times. This chain uses TRBV9 with TRBJ1-6, with D perhaps TRBD1 (6 bases). Looked up from germline, CDR1 is SGDLS and CDR2 is YYNGEE. Deletions cut 4 bases from V and 5 bases from J, with 10 bases between. This CDR3 contains 14 residues. Here the CDR3 reads CASSPRTDNSPLHF. CDR3 coding DNA: TGTGCCAGCAGCCCTCGGACAGATAATTCACCCCTCCACTTT.

This chain connects TRBV20-1 to TRBJ1-2, with D uncertain. The CDR3 contains 13 residues. Germline CDR1 DFQATT, CDR2 SNEGSKA (reference sequence). V dropped 3 bases and J dropped 2 bases, with 10 bases sitting between them. CDR3 in amino acids: CSASDTRNYGYTF. CDR3 coding DNA: TGCAGTGCTAGTGACACTCGGAACTATGGCTACACCTTC.

In this sample, this clone turned up once. The gene calls are TRBV4-2 and TRBJ1-1; tentative D call: TRBD1 (5 bases). CDR1 is LGHNA and CDR2 is YNFKEQ in the germline V gene. With 0 bases removed from V and 5 bases from J, the gap between germline ends came to 10 bases. The CDR3 consists of 14 residues. CDR3: CASSQDERQTEAFF. The CDR3 DNA follows: TGTGCCAGCAGCCAAGATGAGAGACAGACTGAAGCTTTCTTT.

The chain uses TRBV11-2 and TRBJ1-1, with D uncertain. From germline, CDR1 is SGHAT and CDR2 FQNNGV. Trimming removed 8 bases from V and 1 base from J, with 14 bases in between. This CDR3 has 14 residues. CDR3 in amino acids: CASRKALPNTEAFF. The CDR3 DNA reads TGTGCCAGCCGAAAAGCATTACCGAACACTGAAGCTTTCTTT. Based on the CDR3 plus reference TRBV11-2 and TRBJ1-1, the full variable domain is EAGVAQSPRYKIIEKRQSVAFWCNPISGHATLYWYQQILGQGPKLLIQFQNNGVVDDSQLPKDRFSAERLKGVDSTLKIQPAKLEDSAVYLCASRKALPNTEAFFGQGTRLTVV.

The chain links TRBV7-9 to TRBJ2-2; TRBD2 might be the D (5 bases). CDR1 is SEHNR, CDR2 FQNEAQ, per germline (reference sequence). The CDR3 spans 16 residues. V was clipped by 2 bases and J by 3 bases, with 13 bases between them. CDR3 sequence: CASSLRWEIDTGELFF. The CDR3 region has the DNA TGTGCCAGCAGCTTACGGTGGGAGATAGACACCGGGGAGCTGTTTTTT.

This clone was observed a few times. This chain uses TRBV10-3 with TRBJ1-5, with 7 nucleotides matching TRBD1. Trimming took 0 bases from V and 3 from J; bases not matched to a gene: 5. Germline-derived CDR1 and CDR2 are ENHRY and SYGVKD. This CDR3 region has 16 residues. Written as DNA, the CDR3 is TGTGCCATCAGTGAGTCTGGGACAGTATCCAATCAGCCCCAGCATTTT. Residues: CAISESGTVSNQPQHF.

CDR3 region: CASTTTGQGGSGANVLTF. CDR3 bases: TGTGCCAGTACCACCACGGGACAGGGGGGCTCTGGGGCCAACGTCCTGACTTTC. The chain combines TRBV19 with TRBJ2-6; 11 bases are shared with TRBD1. The CDR3 contains 18 residues. V lost 7 bases to trimming and J lost 0 bases; unmatched junction nucleotides: 8. CDR1 LNHDA and CDR2 SQIVND come from the germline V gene (reference sequence).

The genes are TRBV7-2 and TRBJ1-5; 8 bases agree with TRBD1. From germline, CDR1 is SGHTA and CDR2 FQGNSA. Germline trimming cut 1 base from V and 5 bases from J; bases unmatched to any gene: 10. CDR3 size: 17 residues. CDR3 amino acids: CASSLGGAGGFDQPQHF. The CDR3 bases are TGTGCCAGCAGCTTAGGTGGGGCAGGGGGCTTTGATCAGCCCCAGCATTTT. The complete variable domain, with remaining parts taken from reference TRBV7-2 and TRBJ1-5, reads GAGVSQSPSNKVTEKGKDVELRCDPISGHTALYWYRQSLGQGLEFLIYFQGNSAPDKSGLPSDRFSAERTGGSVSTLTIQRTQQEDSAVYLCASSLGGAGGFDQPQHFGDGTRLSIL.

This clone appeared a few times. The genes are TRBV19 and TRBJ1-3; tentative D call: TRBD1 (6 bases). The germline V gene encodes CDR1 LNHDA and CDR2 SQIVND (reference sequence). The V and J ends lost 9 bases and 0 bases respectively, with 12 bases between them. This CDR3 contains 14 residues. The CDR3 reads CASNPTGSGNTIYF. CDR3 DNA sequence: TGTGCCAGCAACCCGACAGGCTCTGGAAACACCATATATTTT.

The rearrangement uses TRBV28 and TRBJ1-4; no definite D call. Germline assignment: CDR1 MDHEN and CDR2 SYDVKM. The CDR3 runs 14 residues. V shed 2 bases and J shed 9 bases, with 13 bases lying between them. CDR3 sequence (DNA): TGTGCCAGCAGTTTACCAGGTTTTGGTCAAAAACTGTTTTTT. This codes for CASSLPGFGQKLFF.

The chain is built from TRBV23-1 and TRBJ2-5, with 10 bases matching TRBD1. TRBV23-1 counts as an open reading frame of uncertain function. The CDR3 covers 19 residues. J lost 7 bases, V lost 4 bases, and 21 bases had no gene match. Here the CDR3 reads CASSPLSPPRQGAIRTQYF. CDR3 DNA: TGCGCCAGCAGTCCGCTCTCACCTCCACGACAGGGGGCTATTAGGACCCAGTACTTC.

This chain connects TRBV11-3 to TRBJ2-1; 13 nucleotides match TRBD2. Germline loops: CDR1 SGHNT, CDR2 YENEEA. The CDR3 is 15 amino acids. V lost 5 bases to trimming and J lost 7 bases; unmatched junction nucleotides: 5. The CDR3 loop is CASSLGTSGVNEQFF. CDR3 nucleotide sequence: TGTGCCAGCAGCCTAGGGACTAGCGGGGTGAATGAGCAGTTCTTC.

This sequence joins TRBV9 and TRBJ2-3; D is possibly TRBD2 (5 bases). Per germline, CDR1 SGDLS and CDR2 YYNGEE. The CDR3 extends over 13 amino acids. Trimming removed 6 bases from V and 4 bases from J, with 12 bases in between. The CDR3 region has the DNA TGTGCCAGCACGAGAGGGAACGCAGATACGCAGTATTTT. Protein product: CASTRGNADTQYF.

This clone was counted once. The chain employs TRBV6-2 or TRBV6-3 and TRBJ2-6, with a possible D match to TRBD1 (5 bases). Germline assignment: CDR1 MNHEY and CDR2 SVGEGT. There are 16 residues in the CDR3. V shed 3 bases and J shed 0 bases, with 9 bases lying between them. Written as DNA, the CDR3 is TGTGCCAGCAGTTATCAAGACAGCTCTGGGGCCAACGTCCTGACTTTC. It is translated as CASSYQDSSGANVLTF.

The chain has TRBV27 and TRBJ1-2; TRBD1 agrees at 8 bases. Trimming removed 3 bases from V and 7 bases from J; junction bases left unmatched: 10. The germline gives CDR1 MNHEY, CDR2 SMNVEV (reference sequence). CDR3 size: 15 residues. The CDR3 loop is CASSFLSGGVGGYTF. For the CDR3, the DNA is TGTGCCAGCAGTTTCCTATCAGGGGGCGTAGGTGGCTACACCTTC.

The rearrangement joins TRBV11-2 to TRBJ1-5, with 9 bases fitting TRBD1. The J segment lost 7 bases and the V segment lost 5 bases, leaving 6 bases of the junction unmatched. The CDR3 contains 14 residues. Per germline, CDR1 SGHAT and CDR2 FQNNGV. The CDR3 is CASSPGQGVQPQHF. CDR3 sequence (DNA): TGTGCCAGCAGCCCGGGACAGGGCGTCCAGCCCCAGCATTTT.

The rearrangement uses TRBV27 and TRBJ2-1; TRBD1 matches 10 bases. Germline loops: CDR1 MNHEY, CDR2 SMNVEV (reference sequence). The CDR3 covers 19 residues. With 6 bases clipped from V and 6 bases from J, the junction kept 20 bases outside the gene matches. The CDR3 spells CASSRTPFRTGGHGNEQFF. For the CDR3, the DNA is TGTGCCAGCAGCCGAACCCCTTTCCGGACAGGGGGTCACGGCAATGAGCAGTTCTTC.

The chain joins TRBV21-1 to TRBJ2-5; the tabulated D call, TRBD1, remains unverified against the DNA. TRBV21-1 has pseudogene status. The CDR3 runs 16 residues. DNA of the CDR3: TGTGCCAGCAGCCCCCAGGGACAGGCGGGTTGTGAGACCCAGTACTTC. This encodes CASSPQGQAGCETQYF.

The rearrangement joins TRBV11-2 to TRBJ1-1; maybe TRBD1 (6 bases). CDR3 length equals 14 residues. Germline V CDR1 and CDR2: SGHAT, FQNNGV. Deletions cut 1 base from V and 5 bases from J, with 11 bases between. The CDR3 loop reads CASSLAGGRTEAFF. CDR3 in DNA: TGTGCCAGCAGCTTAGCGGGGGGCCGGACTGAAGCTTTCTTT.

V is TRBV29-1 and J is TRBJ2-2, with TRBD2 matching over 10 bases. Germline CDR1 and CDR2: SQVTM and ANQGSEA. The CDR3 has 15 amino acids. With V trimmed by 7 bases and J by 4 bases, 9 bases remained unmatched. The CDR3 reads CSALSSGSGTGELFF. The CDR3 coding sequence is TGCAGCGCACTCTCTAGCGGGAGTGGCACCGGGGAGCTGTTTTTT.

The rearrangement uses TRBV30 and TRBJ2-7; D uncertain. The CDR3 contains 13 residues. The V and J ends lost 2 bases and 4 bases respectively, with 12 bases between them. The germline gives CDR1 GTSNPN, CDR2 SVGIG (reference sequence). CDR3 sequence (DNA): TGTGCCTGGAGTACAAACGCCGGGTACGAGCAGTACTTC. This codes for CAWSTNAGYEQYF. Full variable domain (outside the CDR3, taken from reference TRBV30 and TRBJ2-7): SQTIHQWPATLVQPVGSPLSLECTVEGTSNPNLYWYRQAAGRGLQLLFYSVGIGQISSEVPQNLSASRPQDRQFILSSKKLLLSDSGFYLCAWSTNAGYEQYFGPGTRLTVT.

J is TRBJ2-1 and V is TRBV7-9; 7 bases map to TRBD2. The length of the CDR3 is 14 residues. The germline CDR1 and CDR2 sequences are SEHNR and FQNEAQ (reference sequence). Unmatched junction bases numbered 8, after V lost 2 bases and J lost 10 bases. For the CDR3, the DNA is TGTGCCAGCAGCTTAAGCGGGCTAGCGGAAGAGCAGTTCTTC. This encodes CASSLSGLAEEQFF.